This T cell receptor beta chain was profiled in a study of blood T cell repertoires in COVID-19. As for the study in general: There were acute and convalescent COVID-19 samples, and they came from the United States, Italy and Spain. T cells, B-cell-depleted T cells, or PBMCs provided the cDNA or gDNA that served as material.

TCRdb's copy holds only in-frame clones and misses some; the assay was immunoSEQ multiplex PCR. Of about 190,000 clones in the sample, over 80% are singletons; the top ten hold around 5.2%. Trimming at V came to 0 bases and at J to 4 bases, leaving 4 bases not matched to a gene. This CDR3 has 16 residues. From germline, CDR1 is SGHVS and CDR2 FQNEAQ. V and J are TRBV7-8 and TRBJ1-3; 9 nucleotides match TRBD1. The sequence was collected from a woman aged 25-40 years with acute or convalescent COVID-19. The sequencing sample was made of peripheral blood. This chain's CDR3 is CASSLAGDRDGNTIYF. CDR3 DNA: TGTGCCAGCAGCTTAGCAGGGGACAGGGACGGAAACACCATATATTTT.